Shown below are 8 T cell receptor beta chains from a single sample sequenced in a study of blood T cell repertoires in COVID-19. Using immunoSEQ multiplex PCR, the repertoire was profiled, and TCRdb retains in-frame clones only, with some absent. The table records fewer than 250,000 clones, about 86% of them present only once. Sequencing was done on a sample of PBMCs or T cells enriched from blood (not recorded which). Receptor source: a woman aged 45-59 years with acute COVID-19.

This rearrangement joins TRBV29-1 to TRBJ1-2; the D is unclear. Trimming shortened V by 7 bases and J by 8 bases, and 17 bases separated the two germline ends. This CDR3 has 12 amino acids. Germline CDR1 and CDR2: SQVTM and ANQGSEA. CDR3 sequence reads: CSGGPEVGGYTF. CDR3 DNA sequence: TGCAGCGGCGGACCGGAGGTGGGGGGCTACACCTTC.

The chain has TRBV16 and TRBJ1-4; 7 nucleotides agree with TRBD1. The CDR3 sequence is 15 residues long. Looked up from germline, CDR1 is KGHSY and CDR2 is FQNENV. Trimming cost V 3 bases and J 1 base; bases outside gene matches: 2. The DNA for the CDR3 is TGTGCCAGCAGCCAGCCAGGGGGAACTAATGAAAAACTGTTTTTT. It is translated as CASSQPGGTNEKLFF.

The genes are TRBV5-1 and TRBJ2-3; 8 nucleotides align to TRBD2. The CDR3 is 14 amino acids. V was clipped by 5 bases and J by 6 bases; unmatched bases: 8. CDR1 is SGHRS and CDR2 is YFSETQ in the germline V gene. The CDR3 DNA reads TGCGCCAGCAGTCAAGCGGGGGACTTGGATACGCAGTATTTT. Its translation: CASSQAGDLDTQYF. Combining the CDR3 with reference TRBV5-1 and TRBJ2-3 gives the whole variable domain KAGVTQTPRYLIKTRGQQVTLSCSPISGHRSVSWYQQTPGQGLQFLFEYFSETQRNKGNFPGRFSGRQFSNSRSEMNVSTLELGDSALYLCASSQAGDLDTQYFGPGTRLTVL.

This chain links TRBV11-2 with TRBJ1-2, with 7 bases lining up with TRBD1. CDR3 length: 16 amino acids. Germline loops: CDR1 SGHAT, CDR2 FQNNGV. The V and J ends lost 1 base and 5 bases, in that order; junction bases with no gene match: 10. The CDR3 DNA sequence: TGTGCCAGCAGCTTAGGACAGGGTTACTCATCATATGGCTACACCTTC. Protein sequence: CASSLGQGYSSYGYTF.

This clone was counted only a few times. The rearrangement joins TRBV18 to TRBJ1-1; 9 bases align to TRBD1. V lost 2 bases to trimming and J lost 2 bases; unmatched junction nucleotides: 6. The CDR3 length is 16 residues. CDR1 and CDR2 from the germline V gene are KGHSH and LQKENI. Here the CDR3 reads CASSPGQGPKNTEAFF. In DNA form, the CDR3 reads TGTGCCAGCTCACCAGGACAGGGGCCAAAAAACACTGAAGCTTTCTTT.

The chain joins TRBV7-3 to TRBJ2-1; 14 bases are a match to TRBD2. Losses at the gene ends were 8 bases for V and 8 bases for J; bases not matched to a gene: 14. CDR3 length: 17 amino acids. In germline, CDR1 is SGHTA, CDR2 FQGTGA. CDR3 residues: CASGHSKQGLAGDEQFF. DNA of the CDR3: TGTGCCAGCGGACACTCTAAACAGGGACTAGCGGGAGATGAGCAGTTCTTC.

The V gene is TRBV30, the J gene TRBJ2-3; tentatively, D is TRBD1 (5 bases). Per germline, CDR1 GTSNPN and CDR2 SVGIG (reference sequence). The germline V and J ends were trimmed by 7 bases and 0 bases, with 14 bases remaining between them. The length of the CDR3 is 14 residues. The CDR3 region has the DNA TGTGCCTTTCAGGGTTCATCTAGCACAGATACGCAGTATTTT. It translates to CAFQGSSSTDTQYF.

The chain couples TRBV10-3 to TRBJ1-2; D uncertain. V was pared by 0 bases and J by 5 bases, with 10 bases between. The CDR3 extends over 14 amino acids. CDR1 is ENHRY, CDR2 SYGVKD, per germline. CDR3 loop: CAISESTGLYGYTF. The CDR3 nucleotides read TGTGCCATCAGTGAGTCTACGGGATTATATGGCTACACCTTC.